These 27 T cell receptor beta chains share one sample of origin, sequenced in a study of breast tumors, draining lymph nodes, adjacent tissues. Samples came from axillary lymph nodes draining the breast cancer. A single record per CDR3 protein comes from TCRdb applying MiXCR to the multiplex PCR reads. Of tens of thousands of distinct CDR3 sequences listed, approximately 29% are singletons. The source material was axillary lymph node tissue. The receptors come from a female donor with breast cancer. Some clones in this sample may be carry-over from other donors' samples.

This clonotype was detected ten times or more. The chain recombines TRBV9 with TRBJ2-1; D may match TRBD1 or TRBD2 (5 bases each). V lost 1 base to trimming and J lost 5 bases, with 10 bases between them. CDR3 length equals 14 residues. Germline V gene lookup returns CDR1 SGDLS and CDR2 YYNGEE. For the CDR3, the DNA is TGTGCCAGCAGCGTAAGGGACGCCAACAATGAGCAGTTCTTC. It is translated as CASSVRDANNEQFF.

This clonotype was seen many times. This chain links TRBV27 with TRBJ1-2, with unresolved D. The CDR3 covers 13 residues. Germline V gene data show CDR1 as MNHEY and CDR2 as SMNVEV (reference sequence). V lost 8 bases, J lost 4 bases, and 14 bases lay in between. The CDR3 loop reads CASSFRGSYGYTF. The CDR3 DNA is TGTGCCAGCTCTTTCCGGGGAAGCTATGGCTACACCTTC.

Many counts were recorded for this clonotype. The chain recombines TRBV30 with TRBJ1-2, with 10 positions matching TRBD1. The J segment lost 12 bases and the V segment lost 3 bases, leaving 13 bases of the junction unmatched. CDR1 is GTSNPN, CDR2 SVGIG, per germline (reference sequence). The CDR3 consists of 14 residues. The CDR3 region is CAWRRQGAASVNTF. The CDR3 region has the DNA TGTGCCTGGAGACGACAGGGGGCGGCCTCGGTGAACACCTTC.

By share, this clonotype ranks as medium-sized. This chain connects TRBV15 to TRBJ1-6, with D possibly being TRBD1 (5 bases). V was shortened by 3 bases and J by 10 bases, with 13 bases between the two germline ends. The V gene's germline CDR1 is LNHNV and CDR2 YYDKDF (reference sequence). This CDR3 is 14 amino acids long. Written as DNA, the CDR3 is TGTGCCACCAGCAGCGGGGGTTGGGACTCACCCCTCCACTTT. Amino acid sequence: CATSSGGWDSPLHF.

The genes are TRBV11-2 and TRBJ2-5; D not certain. Per germline, CDR1 SGHAT and CDR2 FQNNGV. Trimming shortened V by 0 bases and J by 4 bases, and 21 bases separated the two germline ends. This CDR3 contains 18 residues. In DNA, the CDR3 is TGTGCCAGCAGCTTAGATCGATACCAGAACGTGGGTACAGAGACCCAGTACTTC. Its protein is CASSLDRYQNVGTETQYF.

This clonotype was picked up many times. The gene calls are TRBV20-1 and TRBJ2-7, with TRBD2 identical over 11 bases. The V gene end was trimmed by 0 bases and the J gene end by 9 bases; junction bases not matched to a gene: 7. CDR3 size: 14 residues. Per germline, CDR1 DFQATT and CDR2 SNEGSKA (reference sequence). Here the CDR3 DNA reads TGCAGTGCTAGAGATCCTACTAGCGGGAGAAGGCAGTACTTC. Translating gives CSARDPTSGRRQYF.

The table lists this clonotype with many counts. The chain employs TRBV4-2 and TRBJ2-7; D unclear. Germline V gives CDR1 LGHNA, CDR2 YNFKEQ. The CDR3 runs 15 residues. The V end was cut by 3 bases, the J end by 5 bases, with 17 bases between. The chain's CDR3 is CASSHVSRSTNEQYF. The CDR3 DNA follows: TGTGCCAGCAGCCACGTTTCCAGGTCTACGAACGAGCAGTACTTC.

J is TRBJ2-7 and V is TRBV7-2; 11 bases line up with TRBD2. Trimming cost V 2 bases and J 3 bases; bases outside gene matches: 6. The germline V gene has CDR1 SGHTA and CDR2 FQGNSA. The CDR3 has 16 amino acids. In DNA, the CDR3 is TGTGCCAGCAGCTTAAGCATTACTAGCGGGAGCTACGAGCAGTACTTC. Protein: CASSLSITSGSYEQYF.

As to this clonotype: It may be a read error: a sequence one base away is much more abundant. The chain has TRBV6-1 and TRBJ2-1; TRBD2 matches 10 bases. Germline values: CDR1 MNHNS, CDR2 SASEGT. The CDR3 length is 16 residues. In DNA form, the CDR3 reads TGTGCCAGCAGTCAAGCTGCCCCAGCGGGAGGGTATGAGCAGTTCTTC. Protein product: CASSQAAPAGGYEQFF.

This clonotype was recorded once. This sequence may be a read error, since a much larger clone differs from it by one base. This chain uses TRBV13 with TRBJ2-3, with TRBD1 identical over 8 bases. CDR3 length: 15 amino acids. Germline V gene data show CDR1 as PRHDT and CDR2 as FYEKMQ (reference sequence). CDR3 nucleotides: TGTGCCAGCAGCCTCAGGGGGCCCTCAACAGATACGCGGTATTTT. Amino acid sequence: CASSLRGPSTDTRYF.

In this sample, this clonotype turned up many times. The V and J genes are TRBV6-2 or TRBV6-3 and TRBJ1-4, with 9 bases lining up with TRBD1. Germline assignment: CDR1 MNHEY and CDR2 SVGEGT. V trimming: 5 bases; J trimming: 7 bases; junction bases outside the gene matches: 8. This CDR3 spans 15 amino acids. In nucleotides, the CDR3 is TGTGCCAGCAGTCCATCCGGGACAGGGCTTGAAAAACTGTTTTTT. Translation gives CASSPSGTGLEKLFF.

V gene TRBV7-9 combines with J gene TRBJ2-2; possibly TRBD1 for D (5 bases). Germline CDR1 reads SEHNR; CDR2 reads FQNEAQ (reference sequence). This CDR3 contains 17 residues. Trimming shortened V by 5 bases and J by 0 bases, and 16 bases separated the two germline ends. Here the CDR3 reads CASSHRQGCANTGELFF. The CDR3 nucleotides read TGTGCCAGCAGCCACCGCCAGGGCTGTGCGAACACCGGGGAGCTGTTTTTT.

This clonotype was observed at least ten times. Here the CDR3 reads CASSQKQRVGDTQYF. In DNA form, the CDR3 reads TGCGCCAGCAGCCAAAAACAGAGGGTCGGGGATACGCAGTATTTT. V usage is TRBV4-3 and J usage is TRBJ2-3; tentatively, D is TRBD2 (5 bases). Germline V CDR1 and CDR2: LGHNA, YSLEER. This CDR3 contains 15 residues. Between the trimmed V and J ends, which lost 2 bases and 6 bases, there was a span of 15 bases.

The CDR3 loop reads CASSPAGTGRGETQYF. CDR3 bases: TGTGCCAGCTCACCAGCCGGGACAGGGAGGGGAGAGACCCAGTACTTC. The genes are TRBV18 and TRBJ2-5; 9 bases are shared with TRBD1. V was clipped by 2 bases and J by 4 bases; unmatched bases: 8. Germline values: CDR1 KGHSH, CDR2 LQKENI. The CDR3 extends over 16 amino acids.

The table lists this clonotype with a few counts. This may stem from a read error, because a much larger clone lies one nucleotide away. The J gene is TRBJ1-2, the V gene TRBV19; D unresolved. The CDR3 runs to 12 residues. CDR1 LNHDA and CDR2 SQIVND come from the germline V gene (reference sequence). CDR3 nucleotide sequence: TGTGCCGGTAGTATGAACCCCCATGGCTACACCTTC. Protein: CAGSMNPHGYTF.

This clonotype has at least ten counts. The V and J genes are TRBV27 and TRBJ2-7; D remains ambiguous. The V end was cut by 6 bases, the J end by 3 bases, with 12 bases between. This CDR3 contains 13 residues. CDR1 and CDR2 from the germline V gene are MNHEY and SMNVEV (reference sequence). The CDR3 nucleotides read TGTGCCAGCAGCCATGGTTTGGGCTACGAGCAGTACTTC. Protein sequence: CASSHGLGYEQYF.

Ten or more counts support this clonotype. This chain connects TRBV27 to TRBJ2-1, with D possibly TRBD1 on 6 matching bases. The V end was cut by 8 bases, the J end by 0 bases, with 14 bases between. The CDR3 spans 15 residues. Germline CDR1 MNHEY, CDR2 SMNVEV (reference sequence). CDR3 region: CASYFDRHSYNEQFF. For the CDR3, the DNA is TGTGCCAGCTACTTTGACAGGCACTCCTACAATGAGCAGTTCTTC.

This clonotype was counted many times. V and J are TRBV7-9 and TRBJ2-1, with D maybe TRBD1 (5 bases). Germline CDR1 is SEHNR and CDR2 is FQNEAQ (reference sequence). This CDR3 region has 17 residues. Trimming took off 3 bases at V and 7 bases at J, with 22 bases between the two ends. The CDR3 region is CASSFFLAVQAGNEQFF. The CDR3 bases are TGTGCCAGCAGCTTTTTTTTAGCAGTCCAGGCAGGGAATGAGCAGTTCTTC.

This clonotype was counted at least ten times. V and J are TRBV11-2 and TRBJ2-7; TRBD2 matches at 7 bases. The ends lost 4 bases at V and 0 bases at J; junction bases unmatched: 6. CDR1 and CDR2 (germline): SGHAT, FQNNGV. The CDR3 covers 15 residues. CDR3 nucleotides: TGTGCCAGCAGCTCCTCTAGCGGAGCCTCCTACGAGCAGTACTTC. Encoded protein: CASSSSSGASYEQYF.

To note about this clonotype: A junction end diverges from the germline sequence, so it may reflect a read error. The chain is built from TRBV7-3 and TRBJ2-7; 8 nucleotides line up with TRBD2. This CDR3 has 15 residues. Germline V gene data show CDR1 as SGHTA and CDR2 as FQGTGA. CDR3 DNA: TGTGCCAGCAGCCTAGGGAGCGGGGGAGTGTCCGAGCAGTGCTTC. Encoded protein: CASSLGSGGVSEQCF.

Many counts were recorded for this clonotype. The chain combines TRBV4-3 with TRBJ1-1; the D gene is possibly TRBD1 (6 bases). Trimming pared 0 bases from V and 4 bases from J, leaving 12 bases between. The CDR3 is made up of 15 amino acids. Germline V gene lookup returns CDR1 LGHNA and CDR2 YSLEER. CDR3 amino acids: CASSQDSGVGTEAFF. CDR3 DNA: TGCGCCAGCAGCCAAGACTCAGGGGTTGGCACTGAAGCTTTCTTT.

A remark on this clonotype: No conserved phenylalanine or tryptophan ends this CDR3, so it is likely a read error. The gene calls are TRBV9 and TRBJ2-7, with unresolved D. Deletions cut 0 bases from V and 7 bases from J, with 11 bases between. The length of the CDR3 is 13 residues. The germline V gene encodes CDR1 SGDLS and CDR2 YYNGEE. For the CDR3, the DNA is TGTGCCAGCAGCGTAGTCCAGGCCGGTGAGCAGTACTCC. Translated, it gives CASSVVQAGEQYS.

In this sample, this clonotype turned up once. The chain joins TRBV11-2 to TRBJ1-5, with unresolved D. CDR3 size: 15 residues. The V end lost 5 bases, the J end lost 3 bases, and 14 bases lay between the germline ends. From germline, CDR1 is SGHAT and CDR2 FQNNGV. Here the CDR3 reads CASSQEFRANQPQHF. As DNA, the CDR3 is TGTGCCAGCAGCCAAGAGTTCCGTGCCAATCAGCCCCAGCATTTT.

This clonotype was seen ten or more times. This chain connects TRBV19 to TRBJ1-2; the match to TRBD1 covers 9 bases. The CDR3 totals 15 residues. Germline CDR1 and CDR2: LNHDA and SQIVND (reference sequence). Trimming at V came to 9 bases and at J to 3 bases, leaving 11 bases not matched to a gene. The CDR3, as DNA: TGTGCCAGCCGAAGCGGACAGGGGAGGGACTATGGCTACACCTTC. This translates into CASRSGQGRDYGYTF. The variable domain in full, completed from reference TRBV19 and TRBJ1-2, reads DGGITQSPKYLFRKEGQNVTLSCEQNLNHDAMYWYRQDPGQGLRLIYYSQIVNDFQKGDIAEGYSVSREKKESFPLTVTSAQKNPTAFYLCASRSGQGRDYGYTFGSGTRLTVV.

This clonotype was counted ten times or more. The CDR3 DNA follows: TGTGCCAGCAGTTCCAGGTCCTTAAACTATGGCTACACCTTC. Amino acids: CASSSRSLNYGYTF. This rearrangement joins TRBV12-3 or TRBV12-4 to TRBJ1-2, with no clear D. The CDR3 has 14 amino acids. V gave up 4 bases and J gave up 2 bases, with 11 bases separating them.

Note on this clonotype: At one boundary the junction diverges from the germline segment, which might be a read error. This chain joins TRBV12-3 or TRBV12-4 and TRBJ2-7; the D is unclear. The CDR3 is 12 amino acids. CDR3 loop: CVSSPRSYEQYF. In DNA form, the CDR3 reads TGTGTCAGCAGCCCCCGATCCTACGAGCAGTACTTC.

This clonotype was seen ten or more times. V is TRBV6-5 and J is TRBJ2-2; D possibly corresponds to TRBD2 (5 bases). The CDR3 spans 15 residues. V lost 5 bases to trimming and J lost 5 bases, with 15 bases between them. Germline V CDR1 and CDR2: MNHEY, SVGAGI. The CDR3 here is CASSLGSGSTGELFF. The CDR3 nucleotides read TGTGCCAGCAGTCTAGGGTCGGGATCAACCGGGGAGCTGTTTTTT.